This is a list of T cell receptor beta chains from one sample in a study of T-cell memory formation after mild COVID-19. TCRdb re-called the 5' RACE reads through MiXCR, storing one row per CDR3 protein. The repertoire consists of under 250,000 distinct CDR3 sequences, with 15% occurring once and the leading ten covering 2.1%. Source material: PBMCs or a T cell subset sorted from them (not recorded which). All receptors come from an adult woman who had mild COVID-19 (a few samples of this study predate the infection). Cell type and time point are not known. The CDR3 runs from the conserved cysteine through the conserved F or W. D genes are given only for firm matches. The size of a clone is reported for some rows only, either as once, few or many, or as a class for expanded clones.

d_call | j_call | v_call | clone_size | cdr3_length | cdr3_aa | cdr3_nt
TRBD1 | TRBJ1-2 | TRBV29-1 | . | 15 | CSVESRDRSNYGYTF | TGCAGCGTTGAAAGTAGGGACAGATCTAACTATGGCTACACCTTC
. | TRBJ2-1 | TRBV24-1 | few | 11 | CATSYYNEQFF | TGTGCCACCAGCTACTACAATGAGCAGTTCTTC
TRBD1 | TRBJ1-1 | TRBV5-5 | few | 19 | CASSSRYVGQGDSNTEAFF | TGTGCCAGCAGCTCTCGGTACGTAGGACAGGGGGACTCGAACACTGAAGCTTTCTTT
. | TRBJ1-2 | TRBV9 | . | 14 | CASSVGSGVDGYTF | TGTGCCAGCAGCGTAGGTTCAGGTGTAGATGGCTACACCTTC
TRBD2 | TRBJ2-5 | TRBV2 | . | 16 | CASSEGLLAGTETQYF | TGTGCCAGCAGCGAAGGTCTACTAGCGGGGACAGAGACCCAGTACTTC
. | TRBJ2-5 | TRBV12-3/TRBV12-4 | few | 17 | CASSLSARVVGQETQYF | TGTGCCAGCAGTTTATCAGCCAGGGTAGTGGGTCAAGAGACCCAGTACTTC
TRBD1 | TRBJ2-1 | TRBV3-1 | few | 13 | CAIRNRGSNEQFF | TGTGCCATCCGGAACAGGGGCAGCAATGAGCAGTTCTTC
. | TRBJ2-1 | TRBV12-3/TRBV12-4 | few | 14 | CASSLRSAYNEQFF | TGTGCCAGCAGTTTACGGTCGGCTTACAATGAGCAGTTCTTC
. | TRBJ1-1 | TRBV4-1 | . | 12 | CASSQGFTEAFF | TGCGCCAGCAGCCAGGGGTTCACTGAAGCTTTCTTT
TRBD2 | TRBJ2-3 | TRBV12-3/TRBV12-4 | few | 17 | CASSKFSGGASTDTQYF | TGTGCCAGCAGTAAATTTAGCGGGGGTGCTAGCACAGATACGCAGTATTTT
. | TRBJ2-3 | TRBV7-6 | few | 12 | CASGTDGSTQYF | TGTGCCAGCGGGACCGACGGGAGTACGCAGTATTTT
. | TRBJ1-2 | TRBV6-5 | . | 14 | CASSYARASGGYTF | TGTGCCAGCAGCTACGCCAGGGCATCTGGGGGCTACACCTTC
. | TRBJ1-1 | TRBV7-3 | few | 13 | CASSLIVNTEAFF | TGTGCCAGCAGCTTGATAGTGAACACTGAAGCTTTCTTT
TRBD2 | TRBJ2-7 | TRBV6-2/TRBV6-3 | . | 15 | CASSQLGLGKGEQYF | TGTGCCAGCAGTCAACTGGGACTAGGCAAAGGGGAGCAGTACTTC